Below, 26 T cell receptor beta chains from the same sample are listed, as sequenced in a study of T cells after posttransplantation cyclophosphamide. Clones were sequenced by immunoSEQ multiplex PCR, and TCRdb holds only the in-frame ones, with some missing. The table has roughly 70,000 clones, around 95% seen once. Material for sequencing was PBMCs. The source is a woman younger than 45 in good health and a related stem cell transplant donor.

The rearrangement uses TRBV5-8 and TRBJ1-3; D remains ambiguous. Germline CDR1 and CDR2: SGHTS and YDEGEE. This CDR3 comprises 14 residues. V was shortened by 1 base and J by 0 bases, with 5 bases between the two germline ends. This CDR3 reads CASSLRRSGNTIYF. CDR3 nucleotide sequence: TGTGCCAGCAGCTTGAGGCGCTCTGGAAACACCATATATTTT.

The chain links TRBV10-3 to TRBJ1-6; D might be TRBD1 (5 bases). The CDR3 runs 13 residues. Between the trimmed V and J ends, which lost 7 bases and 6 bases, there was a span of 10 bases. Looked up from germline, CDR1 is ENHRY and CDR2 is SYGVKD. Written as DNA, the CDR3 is TGTGCCATCACCGGGGGTAGTAATTCACCCCTCCACTTT. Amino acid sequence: CAITGGSNSPLHF.

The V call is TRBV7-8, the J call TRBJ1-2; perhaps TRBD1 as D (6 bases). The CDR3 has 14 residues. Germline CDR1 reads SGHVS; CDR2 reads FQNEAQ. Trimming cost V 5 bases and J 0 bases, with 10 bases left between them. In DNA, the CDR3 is TGTGCCAGCAGCAAGGGACAATCTAACTATGGCTACACCTTC. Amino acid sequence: CASSKGQSNYGYTF.

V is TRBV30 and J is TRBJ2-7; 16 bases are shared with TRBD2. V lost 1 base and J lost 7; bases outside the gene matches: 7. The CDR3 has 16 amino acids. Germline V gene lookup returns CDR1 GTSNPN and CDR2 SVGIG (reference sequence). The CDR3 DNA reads TGTGCCTGGAGTGACCCGGGACTAGCGGGGGGGCTTGAGCAGTACTTC. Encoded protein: CAWSDPGLAGGLEQYF.

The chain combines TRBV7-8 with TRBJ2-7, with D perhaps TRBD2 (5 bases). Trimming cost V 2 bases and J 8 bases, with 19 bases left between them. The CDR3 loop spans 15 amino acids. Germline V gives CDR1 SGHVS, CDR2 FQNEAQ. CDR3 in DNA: TGTGCCAGCAGCTTATATGGGAGCTCTACGCAGAAGCAGTACTTC. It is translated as CASSLYGSSTQKQYF.

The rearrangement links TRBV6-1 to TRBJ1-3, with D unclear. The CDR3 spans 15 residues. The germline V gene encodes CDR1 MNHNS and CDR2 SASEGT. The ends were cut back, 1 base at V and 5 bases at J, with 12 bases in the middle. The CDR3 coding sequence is TGTGCCAGCAGTGAAGTGACGGCGGGGAGAAACACCATATATTTT. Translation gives CASSEVTAGRNTIYF.

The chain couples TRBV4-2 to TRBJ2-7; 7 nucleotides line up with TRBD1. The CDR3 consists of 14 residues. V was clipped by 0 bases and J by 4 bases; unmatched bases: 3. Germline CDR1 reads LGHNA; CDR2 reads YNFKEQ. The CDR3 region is CASSQEGTVYEQYF. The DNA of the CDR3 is TGTGCCAGCAGCCAAGAAGGGACAGTTTACGAGCAGTACTTC.

DNA for the CDR3: TGTGCCAGCAAGCCTCCAGGGGGGAATGAGCAGTTCTTC. It encodes CASKPPGGNEQFF. This chain uses TRBV7-9 with TRBJ2-1; possible D gene TRBD1, 7 bases. Germline V gene lookup returns CDR1 SEHNR and CDR2 FQNEAQ (reference sequence). The length of the CDR3 is 13 residues. The ends were cut back, 7 bases at V and 7 bases at J, with 14 bases in the middle.

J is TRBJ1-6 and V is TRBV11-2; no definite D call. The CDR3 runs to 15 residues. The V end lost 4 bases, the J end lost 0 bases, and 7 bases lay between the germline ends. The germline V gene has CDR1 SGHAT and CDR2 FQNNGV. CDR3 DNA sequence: TGTGCCAGCAGCTCACAGAGCTCCTATAATTCACCCCTCCACTTT. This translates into CASSSQSSYNSPLHF.

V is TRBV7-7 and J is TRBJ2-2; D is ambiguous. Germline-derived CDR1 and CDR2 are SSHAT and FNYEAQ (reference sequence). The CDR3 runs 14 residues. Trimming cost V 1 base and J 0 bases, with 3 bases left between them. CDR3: CASSLESNTGELFF. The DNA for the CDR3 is TGTGCCAGCAGCTTAGAGTCGAACACCGGGGAGCTGTTTTTT.

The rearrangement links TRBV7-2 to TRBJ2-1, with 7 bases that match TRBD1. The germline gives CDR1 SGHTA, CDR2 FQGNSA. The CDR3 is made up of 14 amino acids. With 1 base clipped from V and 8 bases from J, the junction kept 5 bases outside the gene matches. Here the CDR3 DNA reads TGTGCCAGCAGCTTAGATCACAGGGGCTATGAGCAGTTCTTC. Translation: CASSLDHRGYEQFF.

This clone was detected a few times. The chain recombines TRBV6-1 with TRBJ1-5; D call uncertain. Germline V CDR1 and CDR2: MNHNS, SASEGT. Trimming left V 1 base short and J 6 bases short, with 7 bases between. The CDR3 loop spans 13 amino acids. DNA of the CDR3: TGTGCCAGCAGTGAAGATCCCATTCAGCCCCAGCATTTT. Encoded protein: CASSEDPIQPQHF.

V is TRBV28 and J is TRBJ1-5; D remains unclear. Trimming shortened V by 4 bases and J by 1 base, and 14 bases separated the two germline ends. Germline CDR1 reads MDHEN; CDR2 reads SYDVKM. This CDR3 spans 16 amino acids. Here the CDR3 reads CASSSSAGRSNQPQHF. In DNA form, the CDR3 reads TGTGCCAGCAGTTCCTCAGCAGGCAGGAGCAATCAGCCCCAGCATTTT.

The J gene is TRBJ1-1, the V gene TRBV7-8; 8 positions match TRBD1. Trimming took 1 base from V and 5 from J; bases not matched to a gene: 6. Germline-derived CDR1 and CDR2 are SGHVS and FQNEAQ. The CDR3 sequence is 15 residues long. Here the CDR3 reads CASSLVQGAGTEAFF. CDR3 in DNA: TGTGCCAGCAGCTTAGTTCAGGGGGCAGGGACTGAAGCTTTCTTT.

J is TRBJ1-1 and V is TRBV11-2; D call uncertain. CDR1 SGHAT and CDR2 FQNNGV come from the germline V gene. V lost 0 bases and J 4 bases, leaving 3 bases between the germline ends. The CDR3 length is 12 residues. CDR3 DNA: TGTGCCAGCAGCTTAGATGTCACTGAAGCTTTCTTT. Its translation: CASSLDVTEAFF.

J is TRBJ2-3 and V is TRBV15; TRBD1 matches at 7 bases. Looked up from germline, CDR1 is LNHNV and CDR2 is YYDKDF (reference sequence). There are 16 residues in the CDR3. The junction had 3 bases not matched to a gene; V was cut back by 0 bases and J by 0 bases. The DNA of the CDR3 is TGTGCCACCAGCAGAGATCCGGGACAGAGCACAGATACGCAGTATTTT. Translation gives CATSRDPGQSTDTQYF.

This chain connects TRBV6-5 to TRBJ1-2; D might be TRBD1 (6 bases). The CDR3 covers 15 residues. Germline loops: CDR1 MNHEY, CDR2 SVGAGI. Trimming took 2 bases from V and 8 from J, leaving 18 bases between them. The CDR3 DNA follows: TGTGCCAGCAGTTACCGGGGGGCAGGGGCAGGCGGCTACACCTTC. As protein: CASSYRGAGAGGYTF.

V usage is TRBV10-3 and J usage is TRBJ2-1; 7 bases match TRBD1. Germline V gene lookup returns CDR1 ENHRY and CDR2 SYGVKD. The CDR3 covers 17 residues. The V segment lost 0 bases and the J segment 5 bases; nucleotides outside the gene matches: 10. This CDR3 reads CAISESTGLKGDNEQFF. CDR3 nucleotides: TGTGCCATCAGTGAGTCGACAGGGTTGAAAGGGGACAATGAGCAGTTCTTC.

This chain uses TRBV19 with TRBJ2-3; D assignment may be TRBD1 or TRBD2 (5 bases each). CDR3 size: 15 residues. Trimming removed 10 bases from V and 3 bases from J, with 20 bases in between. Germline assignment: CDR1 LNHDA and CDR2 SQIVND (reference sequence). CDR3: CATGTGSEGTDTQYF. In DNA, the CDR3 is TGTGCCACTGGGACCGGTAGCGAGGGGACAGATACGCAGTATTTT.

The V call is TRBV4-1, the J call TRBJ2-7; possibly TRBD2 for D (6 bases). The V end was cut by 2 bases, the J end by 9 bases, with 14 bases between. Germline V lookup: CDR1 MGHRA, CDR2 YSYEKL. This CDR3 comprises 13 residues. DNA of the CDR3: TGCGCCAGCAGCCAATGGCAGGGACTCGGGCAGTACTTC. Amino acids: CASSQWQGLGQYF.

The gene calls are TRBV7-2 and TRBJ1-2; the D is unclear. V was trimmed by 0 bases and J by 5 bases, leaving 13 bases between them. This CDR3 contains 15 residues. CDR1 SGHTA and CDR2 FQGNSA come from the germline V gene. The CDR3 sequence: CASSLARRSSYGYTF. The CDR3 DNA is TGTGCCAGCAGCTTAGCGCGGAGATCTTCGTATGGCTACACCTTC.

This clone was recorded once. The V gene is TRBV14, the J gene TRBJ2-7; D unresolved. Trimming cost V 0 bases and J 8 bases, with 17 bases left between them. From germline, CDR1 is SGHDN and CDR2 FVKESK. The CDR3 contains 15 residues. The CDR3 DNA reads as TGTGCCAGCAGCCAAGATCAGATAGCTACTACGAAGCAGTACTTC. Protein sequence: CASSQDQIATTKQYF.

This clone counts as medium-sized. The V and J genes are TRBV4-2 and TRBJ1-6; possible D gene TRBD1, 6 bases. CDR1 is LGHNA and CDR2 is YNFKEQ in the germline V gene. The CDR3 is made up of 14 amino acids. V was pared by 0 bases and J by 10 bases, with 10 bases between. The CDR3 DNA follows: TGTGCCAGCAGCCAAGAGGGGGCGCGGTCACCCCTCCACTTT. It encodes CASSQEGARSPLHF.

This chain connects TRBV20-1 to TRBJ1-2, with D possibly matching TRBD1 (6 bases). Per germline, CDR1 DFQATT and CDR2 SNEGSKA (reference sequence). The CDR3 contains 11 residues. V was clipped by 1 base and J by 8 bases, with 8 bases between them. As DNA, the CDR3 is TGCAGTGCTAGAGGGGGGGCGGGCTACACCTTC. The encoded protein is CSARGGAGYTF.

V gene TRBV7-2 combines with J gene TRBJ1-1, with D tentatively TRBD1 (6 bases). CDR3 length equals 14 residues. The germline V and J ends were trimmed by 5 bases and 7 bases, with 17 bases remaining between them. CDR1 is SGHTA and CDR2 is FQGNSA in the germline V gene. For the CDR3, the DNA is TGTGCCAGCAGCCATCTTGGGGGGCGGGATGAAGCTTTCTTT. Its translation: CASSHLGGRDEAFF.

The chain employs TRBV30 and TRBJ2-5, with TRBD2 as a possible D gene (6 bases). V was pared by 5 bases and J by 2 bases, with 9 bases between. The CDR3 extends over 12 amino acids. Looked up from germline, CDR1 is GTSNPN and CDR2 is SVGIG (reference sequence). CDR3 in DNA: TGTGCCTGGGCCCGGGGGCAAGAGACCCAGTACTTC. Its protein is CAWARGQETQYF.